The rows below give T cell receptor beta chains drawn from one sample of a study of T cells after yellow fever vaccination. MiXCR, applied by TCRdb to the 5' RACE reads, yields one record per CDR3 protein. Of about 630,000 distinct CDR3 sequences listed, over 9% were seen once; the top ten hold about 15%. The sequencing used PBMCs, collected on the day of the yellow fever booster vaccination. These receptor sequences come from a man aged 25 to 45 who received the YFV17D yellow fever vaccine. Both conserved end residues are part of each CDR3. Fields, in order: J gene, D gene, clone size, V gene, CDR3 protein, CDR3 DNA. A D gene is named only where the DNA matches it firmly. Some rows have no size entry. The others give once, few or many, or a class for an expanded clone.

TRBJ2-5 | TRBD1 | . | TRBV12-3/TRBV12-4 | CASSSRTGVQETQYF | TGTGCCAGCAGTAGCAGGACAGGGGTACAAGAGACCCAGTACTTC
TRBJ2-5 | . | few | TRBV18 | CASSPRAPGAGTQYF | TGTGCCAGCTCACCACGTGCCCCAGGGGCTGGGACCCAGTACTTC
TRBJ2-3 | . | few | TRBV23-1 | CASSLRRDNETDTQYF | TGCGCCAGCAGTCTCCGCCGGGACAACGAGACAGATACGCAGTATTTT
TRBJ1-1 | . | few | TRBV14 | CASSQDYAAAFF | TGTGCCAGCAGCCAAGACTATGCTGCTGCTTTCTTT
TRBJ2-2 | . | . | TRBV18 | CASSEQSTGELFF | TGTGCCAGCTCAGAACAGAGCACCGGGGAGCTGTTTTTT
TRBJ2-7 | TRBD2 | . | TRBV6-2/TRBV6-3 | CASSYSKVRESYEQYF | TGTGCCAGCAGTTACTCGAAGGTGCGGGAGTCCTACGAGCAGTACTTC
TRBJ1-5 | . | few | TRBV7-9 | CASSPPGVDLKPQHF | TGTGCCAGCAGCCCCCCTGGAGTGGACCTCAAGCCCCAGCATTTT
TRBJ2-2 | . | . | TRBV6-1 | CASSERGAMNTGELFF | TGTGCCAGCAGTGAAAGAGGGGCCATGAACACCGGGGAGCTGTTTTTT
TRBJ1-3 | . | few | TRBV7-6 | CASSPGRDSGNTIYF | TGTGCCAGCAGCCCCGGACGGGACTCTGGAAACACCATATATTTT
TRBJ2-5 | TRBD1 | few | TRBV6-5 | CASSYWDRRETQYF | TGTGCCAGCAGTTACTGGGACAGGCGGGAGACCCAGTACTTC
TRBJ2-7 | . | . | TRBV11-2 | CASRAQGEQYF | TGTGCCAGCAGGGCACAGGGAGAGCAGTACTTC
TRBJ2-7 | . | . | TRBV6-5 | CASSYLAAGGEQYF | TGTGCCAGCAGTTACCTGGCTGCCGGAGGCGAGCAGTACTTC
TRBJ2-7 | . | . | TRBV23-1 | CASSHLPRAQGSSYEQYF | TGCGCCAGCAGTCATCTACCTCGAGCGCAGGGGAGCTCCTACGAGCAGTACTTC
TRBJ2-4 | . | many | TRBV14 | CASSLGRTRGIQYF | TGTGCCAGCAGCCTCGGTCGGACAAGGGGCATTCAGTACTTC
TRBJ2-7 | . | many | TRBV5-1 | CASSLSGTYEQYF | TGCGCCAGCAGCTTGTCGGGGACCTACGAGCAGTACTTC
TRBJ2-7 | . | . | TRBV4-2 | CASSQDGGIEQYF | TGTGCCAGCAGCCAAGATGGCGGGATTGAGCAGTACTTC
TRBJ2-4 | TRBD2 | few | TRBV20-1 | CSASVAGLAKNIQYF | TGCAGTGCTAGCGTAGCGGGATTAGCCAAAAACATTCAGTACTTC
TRBJ2-7 | . | few | TRBV3-1 | CASSQAGGGGGYEQYF | TGTGCCAGCAGCCAAGCTGGGGGAGGGGGCGGGTACGAGCAGTACTTC
TRBJ1-4 | . | many | TRBV18 | CASSPGLEGKLFF | TGTGCCAGCTCACCAGGACTGGAGGGAAAACTGTTTTTT
TRBJ2-1 | . | . | TRBV29-1 | CSVEPERILAQFF | TGCAGCGTTGAACCGGAACGGATCCTTGCGCAGTTCTTC
TRBJ2-7 | . | few | TRBV20-1 | CSAYGGPTYEQYF | TGCAGTGCCTACGGTGGTCCAACCTACGAGCAGTACTTC
TRBJ2-7 | . | few | TRBV28 | CASSSPQARPYEQYF | TGTGCCAGCAGTTCTCCCCAGGCCCGCCCCTACGAGCAGTACTTC
TRBJ2-3 | TRBD2 | few | TRBV29-1 | CSVEGTSDSTDTQYF | TGCAGCGTCGAGGGGACTAGCGACTCCACAGATACGCAGTATTTT
TRBJ2-3 | TRBD2 | few | TRBV20-1 | CSASEGLAGDTQYF | TGCAGTGCTAGTGAGGGACTAGCGGGAGATACGCAGTATTTT
TRBJ2-2 | TRBD1 | . | TRBV5-1 | CASQPGQGAGELFF | TGCGCCAGCCAACCGGGACAGGGCGCCGGGGAGCTGTTTTTT
TRBJ2-1 | TRBD2 | . | TRBV20-1 | CSARARGRESYNEQFF | TGCAGTGCCCGTGCTCGTGGGCGGGAGTCCTACAATGAGCAGTTCTTC
TRBJ2-1 | . | few | TRBV6-5 | CASRGQPNEQFF | TGTGCCAGCAGAGGACAACCCAATGAGCAGTTCTTC
TRBJ2-3 | . | . | TRBV4-2 | CASSQARVAATDTQYF | TGTGCCAGCAGCCAAGCTAGGGTAGCGGCCACAGATACGCAGTATTTT